A single sample is the source of the 32 T cell receptor beta chains below, sequenced in a study of cytomegalovirus exposure and HLA in healthy donors (dated by TCRdb to about 2017). Library prep was done by the immunoSEQ multiplex PCR assay. For the multiplex PCR, a mixture combining 60 forward primers for TCR Vbeta segments and 13 reverse primers for TCR Jbeta segments was used. Not all clones reach the TCRdb copy of this immuneACCESS table, which keeps in-frame sequences only. Checked studies attribute under half of the gap to unresolved V genes and leave the rest unexplained. The sample table contains about 120,000 clones; only one count was recorded for 75% to 85% of them. Approximately 10% of the sample rests with the top ten. Sequencing input: PBMCs. These receptors all come from a male donor in good health and CMV-seropositive.

This clone was counted once. The genes are TRBV14 and TRBJ2-1, with 11 bases that match TRBD2. CDR1 and CDR2 (germline): SGHDN, FVKESK. The CDR3 contains 15 residues. With 4 bases clipped from V and 5 bases from J, the junction kept 4 bases outside the gene matches. Here the CDR3 DNA reads TGTGCCAGCAGCCGAGGGACTAGCGGAGACAATGAGCAGTTCTTC. Its protein product is CASSRGTSGDNEQFF.

The chain employs TRBV28 and TRBJ2-7; tentative D call: TRBD2 (6 bases). Per the germline V gene, CDR1 is MDHEN and CDR2 is SYDVKM. This CDR3 has 11 amino acids. The V end was cut by 11 bases, the J end by 4 bases, with 12 bases between. The CDR3 here is CACGKGYEQYF. CDR3 bases: TGTGCCTGCGGGAAGGGTTACGAGCAGTACTTC.

V is TRBV4-2 and J is TRBJ2-7, with 8 bases identical to TRBD2. The CDR3 consists of 17 residues. V dropped 0 bases and J dropped 1; count of bases not matched to a gene: 8. Looked up from germline, CDR1 is LGHNA and CDR2 is YNFKEQ. CDR3 loop: CASSQDFGGRSSYEQYF. For the CDR3, the DNA is TGTGCCAGCAGCCAAGATTTCGGCGGGAGGTCTTCCTACGAGCAGTACTTC.

The chain couples TRBV5-5 to TRBJ1-4, with D perhaps matching TRBD1 (6 bases). This CDR3 is built from 15 residues. The germline CDR1 and CDR2 sequences are SGHKS and YYEKEE (reference sequence). V lost 0 bases and J lost 7, with 13 bases in between. The CDR3 DNA is TGTGCCAGCAGCTTGGAAGGGATCAGGGGTGAAAAACTGTTTTTT. It is translated as CASSLEGIRGEKLFF.

A few counts support this clone. This chain uses TRBV7-9 with TRBJ2-2; 7 bases align to TRBD2. The trim removed 7 bases at V and 0 bases at J, leaving 14 bases unmatched. This CDR3 is 18 amino acids long. Germline lookup yields CDR1 SEHNR and CDR2 FQNEAQ (reference sequence). CDR3 nucleotides: TGTGCCAGCACCCTAGGGCGCGGGAGAACCCCGAACACCGGGGAGCTGTTTTTT. It codes for CASTLGRGRTPNTGELFF.

V gene TRBV28 combines with J gene TRBJ2-7; D unclear. Germline V lookup: CDR1 MDHEN, CDR2 SYDVKM. V lost 1 base and J 0 bases, leaving 16 bases between the germline ends. The length of the CDR3 is 17 residues. CDR3 loop: CASSLYPSASGSYEQYF. In nucleotides, the CDR3 is TGTGCCAGCAGTTTATACCCTAGTGCTTCGGGCTCCTACGAGCAGTACTTC.

This rearrangement joins TRBV28 to TRBJ2-1; 7 bases are a match to TRBD2. The trim removed 10 bases at V and 4 bases at J, leaving 10 bases unmatched. Germline V gene sequence: CDR1 MDHEN, CDR2 SYDVKM. The CDR3 runs to 14 residues. CDR3 residues: CATRRASGYNEQFF. The CDR3 DNA sequence: TGTGCCACCCGGAGGGCTAGCGGTTACAATGAGCAGTTCTTC.

The V gene is TRBV23-1, the J gene TRBJ1-2, with a possible D match to TRBD1 (5 bases). TRBV23-1 is sorted into the ORF group, with uncertain function. Trimming shortened V by 5 bases and J by 3 bases, and 16 bases separated the two germline ends. The CDR3 loop spans 15 amino acids. The CDR3 DNA is TGCGCCAGCAGTTTGACAGAGGAGAACGACTATGGCTACACCTTC. Residues: CASSLTEENDYGYTF.

The chain links TRBV18 to TRBJ1-1; TRBD1 agrees at 8 bases. The germline V gene has CDR1 KGHSH and CDR2 LQKENI. The CDR3 has 14 residues. The trim removed 3 bases at V and 11 bases at J, leaving 11 bases unmatched. CDR3 DNA sequence: TGTGCCAGCTCACCCCAAGAGCGACAGGGGCGCGCTTTCTTT. It yields the protein CASSPQERQGRAFF.

This sequence joins TRBV30 and TRBJ2-3, with 12 positions matching TRBD1. The V and J ends lost 5 bases and 2 bases, in that order; junction bases with no gene match: 5. The CDR3 contains 15 residues. Germline V gene sequence: CDR1 GTSNPN, CDR2 SVGIG (reference sequence). The CDR3 coding sequence is TGTGCCTGGGGGGGACAGGGGGCCTACACAGATACGCAGTATTTT. This codes for CAWGGQGAYTDTQYF.

This clone has a handful of counts. This chain joins TRBV7-2 and TRBJ2-7; 8 nucleotides align to TRBD1. There are 14 residues in the CDR3. The germline gives CDR1 SGHTA, CDR2 FQGNSA. Trimming cost V 7 bases and J 0 bases; bases outside gene matches: 5. The CDR3 nucleotides are TGTGCCAGCAACCCGACAGGGGCCTCCTACGAGCAGTACTTC. It encodes CASNPTGASYEQYF. The complete variable domain, with remaining parts taken from reference TRBV7-2 and TRBJ2-7, reads GAGVSQSPSNKVTEKGKDVELRCDPISGHTALYWYRQSLGQGLEFLIYFQGNSAPDKSGLPSDRFSAERTGGSVSTLTIQRTQQEDSAVYLCASNPTGASYEQYFGPGTRLTVT.

The gene calls are TRBV7-8 and TRBJ2-7; TRBD2 matches at 8 bases. This CDR3 is 17 amino acids long. The junction had 7 bases not matched to a gene; V was cut back by 0 bases and J by 0 bases. The germline gives CDR1 SGHVS, CDR2 FQNEAQ. The CDR3 loop is CASSLAETSDSSYEQYF. The CDR3 DNA reads as TGTGCCAGCAGCTTAGCGGAGACTAGCGATAGCTCCTACGAGCAGTACTTC.

The chain joins TRBV9 to TRBJ2-5, with 9 bases that match TRBD1. The germline V gene has CDR1 SGDLS and CDR2 YYNGEE. The CDR3 extends over 14 amino acids. J gave up 11 bases and V 2 bases, and 10 bases lay outside the gene matches. CDR3 DNA sequence: TGTGCCAGCAGCGTGGGACAGGGCGAGTATGAGCAGTACTTC. The encoded protein is CASSVGQGEYEQYF.

The chain couples TRBV28 to TRBJ1-1; no reliable D call. Germline CDR1 and CDR2: MDHEN and SYDVKM. This CDR3 has 16 amino acids. Trimming stripped 4 bases from V and 1 base from J, with 16 bases between. DNA for the CDR3: TGTGCCAGCAGTTACCACGTGATGGCCCCGAACACTGAAGCTTTCTTT. The encoded protein is CASSYHVMAPNTEAFF.

The CDR3 spells CASSSQGNYGYTF. CDR3 nucleotide sequence: TGTGCCAGCAGCTCCCAGGGAAACTATGGCTACACCTTC. V and J are TRBV7-3 and TRBJ1-2; tentative D call: TRBD1 (5 bases). The germline V gene has CDR1 SGHTA and CDR2 FQGTGA. This CDR3 has 13 residues. Trimming shortened V by 4 bases and J by 2 bases, and 8 bases separated the two germline ends.

The chain couples TRBV28 to TRBJ1-5; 7 bases match TRBD1. J lost 4 bases, V lost 3 bases, and 3 bases had no gene match. The CDR3 loop spans 14 amino acids. The V gene's germline CDR1 is MDHEN and CDR2 SYDVKM. The CDR3 sequence: CASSLGQTNQPQHF. The CDR3 DNA reads TGTGCCAGCAGTTTGGGACAGACTAATCAGCCCCAGCATTTT.

The J gene is TRBJ2-3, the V gene TRBV19; TRBD1 matches 9 bases. V gave up 1 base and J gave up 4 bases; unmatched junction bases: 6. The germline V gene encodes CDR1 LNHDA and CDR2 SQIVND (reference sequence). The CDR3 loop spans 16 amino acids. The CDR3 loop reads CASSIVLGQGSDTQYF. The DNA of the CDR3 is TGTGCCAGTAGTATAGTCTTGGGACAGGGATCAGATACGCAGTATTTT.

The chain uses TRBV18 and TRBJ1-1; 8 positions match TRBD1. CDR3 length: 17 amino acids. Germline V gene data show CDR1 as KGHSH and CDR2 as LQKENI. With 4 bases clipped from V and 4 bases from J, the junction kept 14 bases outside the gene matches. This chain's CDR3 is CASSRFTGQVGGTEAFF. CDR3 DNA: TGTGCCAGCTCACGGTTCACGGGACAGGTTGGGGGCACTGAAGCTTTCTTT.

This clone was observed once. The chain employs TRBV11-2 and TRBJ2-1; D unclear. The V end was cut by 6 bases, the J end by 3 bases, with 9 bases between. The germline CDR1 and CDR2 sequences are SGHAT and FQNNGV. The CDR3 has 13 amino acids. Written as DNA, the CDR3 is TGTGCCAGCAGTTTAACCAGCTACAATGAGCAGTTCTTC. Its protein product is CASSLTSYNEQFF.

The chain has TRBV7-9 and TRBJ1-1; 8 bases fit TRBD1. V lost 5 bases and J lost 4; bases outside the gene matches: 3. The CDR3 spans 13 residues. The germline V gene encodes CDR1 SEHNR and CDR2 FQNEAQ (reference sequence). The CDR3 protein is CASSPGGVTEAFF. CDR3 in DNA: TGTGCCAGCAGCCCAGGGGGCGTCACTGAAGCTTTCTTT.

V usage is TRBV6-5 and J usage is TRBJ2-7; a possible D gene is TRBD2 (5 bases). The CDR3 spans 16 residues. The V end was cut by 0 bases, the J end by 0 bases, with 12 bases between. The V gene's germline CDR1 is MNHEY and CDR2 SVGAGI. CDR3 bases: TGTGCCAGCAGTTACTCAAGAGCGGTGAGCTCCTACGAGCAGTACTTC. Protein sequence: CASSYSRAVSSYEQYF.

This chain links TRBV28 with TRBJ1-5, with D possibly TRBD1 on 5 matching bases. The CDR3 has 15 residues. Between the trimmed V and J ends, which lost 7 bases and 3 bases, there was a span of 16 bases. Germline V lookup: CDR1 MDHEN, CDR2 SYDVKM. The CDR3 loop reads CASTSPGANNQPQHF. CDR3 DNA: TGTGCCAGCACCAGTCCTGGGGCGAACAATCAGCCCCAGCATTTT.

This chain uses TRBV11-2 with TRBJ2-7; 8 bases match TRBD2. CDR3 length: 14 amino acids. Trimming removed 7 bases from V and 6 bases from J; junction bases left unmatched: 11. Per germline, CDR1 SGHAT and CDR2 FQNNGV. In DNA form, the CDR3 reads TGTGCCAGCACCTTCGGGAGGGGGGGGGCCGAGCAGTACTTC. Protein sequence: CASTFGRGGAEQYF.

The J gene is TRBJ2-5, the V gene TRBV9; perhaps TRBD2 as D (6 bases). V lost 3 bases, J lost 0 bases, and 15 bases lay in between. Germline V gene lookup returns CDR1 SGDLS and CDR2 YYNGEE. This CDR3 is 16 amino acids long. The CDR3: CASSATGGTYQETQYF. For the CDR3, the DNA is TGTGCCAGCAGCGCGACCGGCGGGACTTACCAAGAGACCCAGTACTTC.

V and J are TRBV28 and TRBJ1-5; perhaps TRBD1 as D (5 bases). The CDR3 extends over 16 amino acids. Germline V gene data show CDR1 as MDHEN and CDR2 as SYDVKM. V lost 2 bases and J 4 bases, leaving 15 bases between the germline ends. CDR3 in amino acids: CASSLLGFGGNQPQHF. CDR3 in DNA: TGTGCCAGCAGTTTACTGGGTTTCGGGGGTAATCAGCCCCAGCATTTT. Using reference TRBV28 and TRBJ1-5 for the parts outside the CDR3, the full variable domain is DVKVTQSSRYLVKRTGEKVFLECVQDMDHENMFWYRQDPGLGLRLIYFSYDVKMKEKGDIPEGYSVSREKKERFSLILESASTNQTSMYLCASSLLGFGGNQPQHFGDGTRLSIL.

The chain links TRBV7-9 to TRBJ2-5; 11 bases match TRBD1. Germline CDR1 reads SEHNR; CDR2 reads FQNEAQ (reference sequence). The CDR3 loop spans 16 amino acids. V lost 5 bases, J lost 2 bases, and 7 bases stayed unmatched. CDR3 residues: CASSKGTGGLQETQYF. Written as DNA, the CDR3 is TGTGCCAGCAGCAAGGGGACAGGGGGTCTGCAAGAGACCCAGTACTTC.

This clone was seen only once. The chain is built from TRBV10-1 and TRBJ2-7, with 9 bases aligning to TRBD1. The trim removed 6 bases at V and 6 bases at J, leaving 12 bases unmatched. Germline V lookup: CDR1 WNHNN, CDR2 SYGVQD (reference sequence). The CDR3 runs 15 residues. The DNA of the CDR3 is TGCGCCAGCAGCTCTCCCGGGACAGGGAGGGGCGAGCAGTACTTC. Protein product: CASSSPGTGRGEQYF.

Comment on this clone: One junction end does not reproduce the germline sequence, and a read error may be involved. The V call is TRBV7-9, the J call TRBJ2-7; TRBD1 matches at 12 bases. Germline V CDR1 and CDR2: SEHNR, FQNEAQ (reference sequence). The CDR3 covers 14 residues. The CDR3 DNA sequence: TGTTCCAGCAGCTTTGGGGACAGGGGGCGCGAGCAGTACTTC. Residues: CSSSFGDRGREQYF.

This chain connects TRBV10-3 to TRBJ2-3; possible D gene TRBD2, 6 bases. Trimming cost V 7 bases and J 1 base, with 18 bases left between them. This CDR3 contains 16 residues. Germline values: CDR1 ENHRY, CDR2 SYGVKD. CDR3 residues: CAITTNSASGTDTQYF. In nucleotides, the CDR3 is TGTGCCATCACCACAAACTCGGCTAGCGGCACAGATACGCAGTATTTT.

The genes are TRBV7-2 and TRBJ2-7; tentatively, D is TRBD2 (6 bases). This CDR3 is 15 amino acids long. Trimming stripped 5 bases from V and 0 bases from J, with 14 bases between. The germline V gene has CDR1 SGHTA and CDR2 FQGNSA. The CDR3 DNA follows: TGTGCCAGCAGCGTCGGCGGGGTCACCTCCTACGAGCAGTACTTC. It is translated as CASSVGGVTSYEQYF.

The rearrangement uses TRBV4-1 and TRBJ2-3; weak D call: TRBD2 (6 bases). This CDR3 spans 17 amino acids. V lost 0 bases to trimming and J lost 0 bases, with 13 bases between them. Germline V gene sequence: CDR1 MGHRA, CDR2 YSYEKL. The CDR3 nucleotides read TGCGCCAGCAGCCAAGATATTCAAGCGGGTAGCACAGATACGCAGTATTTT. Translating it yields CASSQDIQAGSTDTQYF.

This chain links TRBV15 with TRBJ1-5; D is ambiguous. V shed 0 bases and J shed 0 bases, with 6 bases lying between them. CDR3 size: 15 residues. CDR1 is LNHNV, CDR2 YYDKDF, per germline (reference sequence). The CDR3 is CATSRDLVSNQPQHF. Written as DNA, the CDR3 is TGTGCCACCAGCAGAGATTTAGTTAGCAATCAGCCCCAGCATTTT. Full variable domain (missing parts from reference TRBV15 and TRBJ1-5): DAMVIQNPRYQVTQFGKPVTLSCSQTLNHNVMYWYQQKSSQAPKLLFHYYDKDFNNEADTPDNFQSRRPNTSFCFLDIRSPGLGDTAMYLCATSRDLVSNQPQHFGDGTRLSIL.